This TCR beta chain was identified in a study of cytomegalovirus exposure and HLA in healthy donors. Study context: Around 86 million unique TCRs, all from HLA-typed donors, were included in an early release of the data. Study results and caveats: A later analysis revealed that TCR association rates differed between HLA loci, peaking at DRB1 and bottoming out at HLA-C. Roughly uniform depth of sequencing across donors was assumed in presence/absence analyses.

It was with 60 Vbeta and 13 Jbeta primers that the PCR ran. The repertoire was sequenced with immunoSEQ multiplex PCR; TCRdb's copy has only in-frame clones and lacks some. Here the sample spans about 140,000 clones, less than 80% being singletons. Trimming stripped 7 bases from V and 5 bases from J, with 19 bases between. The CDR3 runs to 15 residues. Germline CDR1 KGHSH, CDR2 LQKENI. This clone was detected only a few times. The antigen is unknown. The source of this sequence is a woman aged 45-65 years in good health and CMV-seropositive. This rearrangement joins TRBV18 to TRBJ2-3; D might be TRBD1 (6 bases). The specimen sequenced was PBMCs. In DNA, the CDR3 is TGTGCCAGCTGGGCCTCATACAGGGATAAAGATACGCAGTATTTT. It translates to CASWASYRDKDTQYF.